This TCR beta chain was sequenced in a study of T cell repertoires in cytomegalovirus infection. Background on the study: Recently described HLA-C-restricted plus well-studied HLA-B-restricted CMV epitopes were used. CMV infection and matching HLA type were both indicated by public TCR beta signatures.

TCRdb processed the reads anew with MiXCR; each CDR3 protein has one entry. The sample shows about 770,000 distinct CDR3 sequences, 29% of them seen only once. This clonotype was recorded at least ten times. Its antigen is unidentified. Overall study results and limits: Ex vivo, HLA-C-restricted CMV-specific TCR beta clonotypes prevailed over the rest of the response.

This receptor was obtained from a human donor in good health (CMV status not recorded). Some clones in this sample may be carry-over from other donors' samples. Sequenced here: cultured CD8+ T cells from PBMCs, sampled from culture after CMV antigen stimulation.

The CDR3 reads CASSWGPSLAGAGTEAFF. CDR3 in DNA: TGTGCCAGCAGCTGGGGACCTTCCTTAGCGGGGGCGGGAACTGAAGCTTTCTTT. The chain carries TRBV7-6 and TRBJ1-1, with D perhaps matching TRBD1 (6 bases). Germline V gene data show CDR1 as SGHVS and CDR2 as FNYEAQ. V gave up 4 bases and J gave up 5 bases, with 26 bases separating them. This CDR3 region has 18 residues.